Sequencing of this T cell receptor beta chain was carried out in a study of memory CD4+ T cells and cytomegalovirus serostatus. Across the study: Donors were healthy Belgian adults, several CMV seropositive and under 30 seronegative.

Study outcomes and limitations: Each of 65 to 70 CMV-associated TCRbeta sequences occurred in one to five individuals. Suggested: most of the CMV-linked TCR signature lies in CD4+ memory cells.

Trimming left V 2 bases short and J 2 bases short, with 11 bases between. From germline, CDR1 is SQVTM and CDR2 ANQGSEA. CDR3 length: 14 residues. Sequenced by immunoSEQ multiplex PCR; TCRdb stores in-frame clones only, minus some. The sample has under 75,000 clones, around three quarters seen once; the top ten hold 0.53%. The sort gate was single viable CD3+CD4+CD8-CD45RO+ cells for memory CD4+ T cells. CD4+ T cells were isolated by positive magnetic selection. As concerns this clone: The antigen is unknown.

This receptor was obtained from an adult in good health and CMV-seronegative. Some clones in this sample may be carry-over from other donors' samples. The specimen sequenced was memory CD4+ T cells from blood. The chain carries TRBV29-1 and TRBJ2-3, with D possibly being TRBD2 (6 bases). This CDR3 reads CSVEMRDSTDTQYF. CDR3 DNA: TGCAGCGTTGAAATGCGGGACTCCACAGATACGCAGTATTTT.